This section outlines one T cell receptor beta chain sequence together with its context. Sequencing was performed with immunoSEQ multiplex PCR; in TCRdb, only in-frame clones are kept and a portion is missing. The data contain some 42,000 clones, roughly 88% of them singletons. Germline values: CDR1 MNHEY, CDR2 SMNVEV (reference sequence). V dropped 6 bases and J dropped 3 bases, with 12 bases sitting between them. The CDR3 runs 13 residues. These data originate in a study of blood T cell repertoires in COVID-19. In the study overall: T cells, B-cell-depleted T cells, or PBMCs supplied cDNA or gDNA.

This clonotype was sampled from a human donor in a cohort sampled during active COVID-19. The specimen sequenced was peripheral blood. The gene calls are TRBV27 and TRBJ2-7; D may be TRBD2 (6 bases). DNA of the CDR3: TGTGCCAGCAGGTTAGCGGAGAACTACGAGCAGTACTTC. Translated, it gives CASRLAENYEQYF.